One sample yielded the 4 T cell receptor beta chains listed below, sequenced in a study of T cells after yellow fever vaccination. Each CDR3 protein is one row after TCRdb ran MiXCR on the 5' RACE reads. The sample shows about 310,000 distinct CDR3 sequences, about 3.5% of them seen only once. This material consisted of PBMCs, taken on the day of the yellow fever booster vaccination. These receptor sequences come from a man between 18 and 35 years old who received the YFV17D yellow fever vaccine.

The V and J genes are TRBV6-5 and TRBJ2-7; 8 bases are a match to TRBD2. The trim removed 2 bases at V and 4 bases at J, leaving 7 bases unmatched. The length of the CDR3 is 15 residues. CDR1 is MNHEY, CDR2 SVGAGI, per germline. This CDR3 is CASSYRAGGGYEQYF. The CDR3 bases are TGTGCCAGCAGTTACCGGGCGGGAGGAGGGTACGAGCAGTACTTC.

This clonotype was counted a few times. The CDR3 bases are TGCGCCAGCAGGCCTGCGGGGCTTAATTCACCCCTCCACTTT. It yields the protein CASRPAGLNSPLHF. This sequence joins TRBV5-1 and TRBJ1-6; D possibly corresponds to TRBD1 (5 bases). This CDR3 has 14 residues. The V end was cut by 5 bases, the J end by 6 bases, with 12 bases between. Germline CDR1 is SGHRS and CDR2 is YFSETQ.

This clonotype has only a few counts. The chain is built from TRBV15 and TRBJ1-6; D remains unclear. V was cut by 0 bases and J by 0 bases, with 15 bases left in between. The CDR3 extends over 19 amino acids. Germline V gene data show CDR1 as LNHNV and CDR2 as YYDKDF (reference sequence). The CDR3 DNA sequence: TGTGCCACCAGCAGAGAGAGAGGGAAGGGAAGCTCCTATAATTCACCCCTCCACTTT. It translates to CATSRERGKGSSYNSPLHF.

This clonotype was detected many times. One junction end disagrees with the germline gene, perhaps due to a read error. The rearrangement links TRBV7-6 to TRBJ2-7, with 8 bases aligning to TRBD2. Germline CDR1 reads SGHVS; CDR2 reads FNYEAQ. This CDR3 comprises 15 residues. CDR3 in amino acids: CASSATSGGSYEQYF. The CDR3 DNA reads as TGTGCCAGCAGCGCCACTAGCGGAGGGTCCTACGAGCAGTATTTC.